The sequence of this T cell receptor beta chain was determined in a study of OX40 agonist ivuxolimab in advanced cancers. At the level of the study: Patients got intravenous ivuxolimab at 0.01 to 10 mg/kg every 2 weeks. The eligibility criteria allowed prior anti-PD-1, anti-PD-L1 or anti-CTLA-4 therapy, and approximately 38% had some.

Study-wide points: More expanded clones were seen, on average, in CD8+ T cells than in CD4+.

V was cut by 6 bases and J by 0 bases, with 10 bases left in between. Germline V gives CDR1 SGHTA, CDR2 FQGNSA. CDR3 length equals 14 residues. About this clone itself: Its target is not known.

The timepoints at which blood was sampled were baseline, cycle 4 day 1, and cycle 7 day 1. Profiling relied on immunoSEQ multiplex PCR, and the TCRdb table lists in-frame clones only, not all of them. Seen here are roughly 41,000 clones, about 88% observed once, and the top ten hold roughly 54%. The source of this sequence is an adult with an advanced solid tumor such as melanoma, head and neck, liver or kidney cancer. Sequenced here: CD4+ or CD8+ T cells sorted from blood, sampled in a trial of the OX40 agonist ivuxolimab. V usage is TRBV7-2 and J usage is TRBJ2-3; weak D call: TRBD2 (5 bases). The CDR3 loop is CASRTRASTDTQYF. The CDR3 DNA follows: TGTGCCAGCAGAACTAGAGCTAGCACAGATACGCAGTATTTT.